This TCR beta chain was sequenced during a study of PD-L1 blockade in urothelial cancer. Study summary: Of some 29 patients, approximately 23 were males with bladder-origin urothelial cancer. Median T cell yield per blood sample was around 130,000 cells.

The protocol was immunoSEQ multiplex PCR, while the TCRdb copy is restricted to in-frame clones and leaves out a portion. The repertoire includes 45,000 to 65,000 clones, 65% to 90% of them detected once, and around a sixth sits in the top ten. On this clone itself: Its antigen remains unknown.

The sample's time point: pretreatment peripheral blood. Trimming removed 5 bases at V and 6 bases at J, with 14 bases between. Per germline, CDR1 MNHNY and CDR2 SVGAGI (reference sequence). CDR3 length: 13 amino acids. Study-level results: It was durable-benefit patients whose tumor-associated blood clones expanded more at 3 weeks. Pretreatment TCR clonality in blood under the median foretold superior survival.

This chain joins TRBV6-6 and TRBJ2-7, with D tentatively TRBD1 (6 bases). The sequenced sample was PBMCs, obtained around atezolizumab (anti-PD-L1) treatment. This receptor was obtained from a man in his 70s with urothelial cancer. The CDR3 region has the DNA TGTGCCAGCAGTGCTATACAGGGATTCGAGCAGTACTTC. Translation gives CASSAIQGFEQYF.